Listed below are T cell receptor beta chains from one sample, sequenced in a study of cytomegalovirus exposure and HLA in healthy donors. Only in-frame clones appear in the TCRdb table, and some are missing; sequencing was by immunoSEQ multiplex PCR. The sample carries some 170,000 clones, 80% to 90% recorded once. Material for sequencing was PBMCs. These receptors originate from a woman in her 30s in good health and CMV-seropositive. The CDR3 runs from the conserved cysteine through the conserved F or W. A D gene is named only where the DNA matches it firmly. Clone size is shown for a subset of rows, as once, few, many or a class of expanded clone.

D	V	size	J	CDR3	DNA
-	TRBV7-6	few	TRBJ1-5	CASSPYGNQPQHF	TGTGCCAGCAGCCCCTATGGCAATCAGCCCCAGCATTTT
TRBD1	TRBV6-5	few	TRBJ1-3	CASSYATGTAGNTIYF	TGTGCCAGCAGTTACGCTACCGGGACAGCTGGAAACACCATATATTTT
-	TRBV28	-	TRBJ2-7	CASSFLDRFTYEQYF	TGTGCCAGCAGTTTCCTAGACAGGTTCACCTACGAGCAGTACTTC
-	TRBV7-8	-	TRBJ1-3	CASSLMSEISGNTIYF	TGTGCCAGCAGCTTAATGTCCGAGATCTCTGGAAACACCATATATTTT
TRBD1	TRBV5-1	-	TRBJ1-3	CASSLRQGENTIYF	TGCGCCAGCAGCTTGAGACAGGGCGAAAACACCATATATTTT
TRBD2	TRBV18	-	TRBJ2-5	CASSPRRFSGFQETQYF	TGTGCCAGCTCACCACGTAGGTTTAGCGGGTTCCAAGAGACCCAGTACTTC
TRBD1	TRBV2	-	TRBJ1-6	CASSPDRDNSPLHF	TGTGCCAGCAGCCCCGACAGGGATAATTCACCCCTCCACTTT
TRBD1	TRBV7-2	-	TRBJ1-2	CASTQGQGYGYTF	TGTGCCAGCACCCAGGGACAGGGATATGGCTACACCTTC
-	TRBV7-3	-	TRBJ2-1	CASSFTGSPSSYNEQFF	TGTGCCAGCAGCTTTACAGGGAGCCCGAGCTCCTACAATGAGCAGTTCTTC
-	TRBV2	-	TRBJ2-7	CASSPALEGPFGEQYF	TGTGCCAGCAGCCCCGCGCTAGAGGGTCCCTTTGGCGAGCAGTACTTC
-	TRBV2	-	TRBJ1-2	CASNYQWEYYGYTF	TGTGCCAGCAACTACCAATGGGAGTACTATGGCTACACCTTC
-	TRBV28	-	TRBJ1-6	CASSSLFMGRSPLHF	TGTGCCAGCAGTTCTTTATTTATGGGGCGGTCACCCCTCCACTTT
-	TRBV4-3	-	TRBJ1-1	CASSQVGRDGPEAFF	TGCGCCAGCAGCCAAGTCGGCAGGGATGGACCTGAAGCTTTCTTT
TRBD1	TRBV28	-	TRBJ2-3	CASSRTGGWTDTQYF	TGTGCCAGCAGTCGGACAGGGGGCTGGACAGATACGCAGTATTTT
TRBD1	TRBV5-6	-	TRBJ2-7	CASSPVGQLFEQYF	TGTGCCAGCAGCCCGGTGGGACAGCTCTTCGAGCAGTACTTC
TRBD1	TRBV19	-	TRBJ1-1	CASRYKGATEAFF	TGTGCCAGTAGATATAAGGGGGCAACTGAAGCTTTCTTT
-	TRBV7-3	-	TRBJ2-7	CASSLGPGGPYEQYF	TGTGCCAGCAGCTTAGGGCCCGGGGGGCCCTACGAGCAGTACTTC
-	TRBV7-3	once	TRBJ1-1	CASSLAAGGGEAFF	TGTGCCAGCAGCTTAGCGGCCGGGGGGGGTGAAGCTTTCTTT
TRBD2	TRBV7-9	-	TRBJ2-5	CASSLRRGGQETQYF	TGTGCCAGCAGCTTAAGGCGGGGGGGTCAAGAGACCCAGTACTTC
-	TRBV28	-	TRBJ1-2	CASSPGDSSSNYGYTF	TGTGCCAGCAGTCCGGGGGACTCGTCATCAAACTATGGCTACACCTTC
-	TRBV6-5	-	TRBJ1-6	CAGGSYNSPLHF	TGTGCCGGAGGCAGTTATAATTCACCCCTCCACTTT
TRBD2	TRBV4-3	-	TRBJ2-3	CASSQGLAGGDTQYF	TGCGCCAGCAGCCAAGGGCTAGCGGGGGGAGATACGCAGTATTTT
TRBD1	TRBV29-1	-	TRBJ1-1	CSVEDRGLNTEAFF	TGCAGCGTTGAGGACAGGGGGCTGAACACTGAAGCTTTCTTT
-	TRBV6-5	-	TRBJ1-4	CASRLGQLTNEKLFF	TGTGCCAGCAGACTCGGACAGTTAACTAATGAAAAACTGTTTTTT
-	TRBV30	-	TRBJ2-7	CAWSPTGFREQYF	TGTGCCTGGAGTCCAACAGGGTTTCGCGAGCAGTACTTC
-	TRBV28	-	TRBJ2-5	CASGTPGGQETQYF	TGTGCCAGCGGTACTCCCGGCGGCCAAGAGACCCAGTACTTC
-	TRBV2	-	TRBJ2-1	CASTQDIGNEQFF	TGTGCCAGCACGCAGGACATCGGCAATGAGCAGTTCTTC
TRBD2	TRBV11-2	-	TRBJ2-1	CASSLAGLAGFYNEQFF	TGTGCCAGCAGCTTAGCGGGACTAGCGGGGTTTTACAATGAGCAGTTCTTC
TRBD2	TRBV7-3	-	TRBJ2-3	CASSFLAGGPPGDTQYF	TGTGCCAGCAGCTTCCTAGCGGGGGGGCCTCCCGGAGATACGCAGTATTTT
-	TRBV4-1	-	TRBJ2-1	CASSHNSEQFF	TGCGCCAGCAGCCACAATAGTGAGCAGTTCTTC
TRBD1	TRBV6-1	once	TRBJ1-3	CASRAGTVSGNTIYF	TGTGCCAGCAGGGCGGGGACAGTTTCTGGAAACACCATATATTTT
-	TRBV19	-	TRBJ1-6	CASSTRPSDRNSPLHF	TGTGCCAGTAGTACTCGACCCTCGGACAGAAATTCACCCCTCCACTTT
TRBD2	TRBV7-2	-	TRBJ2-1	CASSKRSGGATYNEQFF	TGTGCCAGCAGCAAGAGGAGCGGGGGGGCTACCTACAATGAGCAGTTCTTC
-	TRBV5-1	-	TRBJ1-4	CASSSAPTGNEKLFF	TGCGCCAGCAGCTCCGCTCCCACGGGAAATGAAAAACTGTTTTTT
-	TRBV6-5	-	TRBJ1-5	CASSSGDNQPQHF	TGTGCCAGCAGCTCGGGGGACAATCAGCCCCAGCATTTT
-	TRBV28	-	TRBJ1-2	CASSLLYINGNYGYTF	TGTGCCAGCAGTTTACTCTACATCAACGGGAACTATGGCTACACCTTC
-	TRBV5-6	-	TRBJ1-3	CASSKTGTPSGNTIYF	TGTGCCAGCAGCAAAACCGGGACACCCTCTGGAAACACCATATATTTT
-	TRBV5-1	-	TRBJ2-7	CASRGGDSDSYEQYF	TGCGCCAGCCGAGGAGGGGACAGCGATTCCTACGAGCAGTACTTC
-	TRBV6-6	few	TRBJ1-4	CASSYSRGTRDEKLFF	TGTGCCAGCAGTTACTCGAGAGGGACTAGGGATGAAAAACTGTTTTTT
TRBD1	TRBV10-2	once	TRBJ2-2	CASFLGQGVIGELFF	TGCGCCAGCTTCCTCGGACAGGGTGTGATCGGGGAGCTGTTTTTT
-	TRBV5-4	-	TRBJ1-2	CASTPEGGRAYGYTF	TGTGCCAGCACCCCGGAGGGAGGAAGGGCCTATGGCTACACCTTC
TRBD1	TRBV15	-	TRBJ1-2	CATQQGSFRQGDGYTF	TGTGCCACTCAGCAGGGGTCTTTTAGGCAGGGGGATGGCTACACCTTC
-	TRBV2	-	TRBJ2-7	CASSIGTEDEQYF	TGTGCCAGCAGTATCGGGACTGAAGACGAGCAGTACTTC
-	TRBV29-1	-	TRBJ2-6	CSFYDRSDAGANVLTF	TGCAGCTTCTACGACAGGTCCGACGCTGGGGCCAACGTCCTGACTTTC
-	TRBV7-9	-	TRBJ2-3	CASSLLRDTQYF	TGTGCCAGCAGCTTACTTAGAGATACGCAGTATTTT
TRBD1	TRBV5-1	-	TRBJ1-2	CASSSSADRGFNYGYTF	TGCGCCAGCAGTTCCTCGGCCGACAGGGGATTCAACTATGGCTACACCTTC
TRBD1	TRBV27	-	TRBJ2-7	CASGPGTGGYEQYF	TGTGCCAGCGGCCCAGGGACAGGGGGCTACGAGCAGTACTTC
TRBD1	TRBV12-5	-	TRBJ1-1	CASGLAPHPTGMNTEAFF	TGTGCTAGTGGTTTGGCCCCCCACCCGACAGGGATGAACACTGAAGCTTTCTTT
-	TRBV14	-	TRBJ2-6	CASSITGANVLTF	TGTGCCAGCAGCATAACTGGGGCCAACGTCCTGACTTTC
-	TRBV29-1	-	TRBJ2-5	CSVEQGGGETQYF	TGCAGCGTTGAACAGGGTGGGGGCGAGACCCAGTACTTC
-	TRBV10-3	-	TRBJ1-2	CAILRDYGYTF	TGTGCCATCCTCAGGGACTATGGCTACACCTTC
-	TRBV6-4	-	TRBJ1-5	CASSREGNQPQHF	TGTGCCAGCAGTCGCGAGGGCAATCAGCCCCAGCATTTT
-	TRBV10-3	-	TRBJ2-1	CAISESMAGSYNEQFF	TGTGCCATCAGTGAGTCGATGGCGGGGTCCTACAATGAGCAGTTCTTC
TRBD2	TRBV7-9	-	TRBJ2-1	CASSGSSGGGNEQFF	TGTGCCAGCAGCGGATCTAGCGGGGGGGGCAATGAGCAGTTCTTC
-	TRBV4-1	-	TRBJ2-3	CASSQIQGYDTQYF	TGCGCCAGCAGCCAAATACAGGGTTACGATACGCAGTATTTT
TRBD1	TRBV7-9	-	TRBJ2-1	CASSLLQGAKQFF	TGTGCCAGCAGCTTACTTCAGGGGGCGAAGCAGTTCTTC
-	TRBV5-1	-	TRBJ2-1	CASSFSKPGLAYNEQFF	TGCGCCAGCAGCTTCTCAAAACCGGGACTTGCTTACAATGAGCAGTTCTTC
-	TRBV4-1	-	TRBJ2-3	CASSQEMHGAVSTDTQYF	TGCGCCAGCAGCCAAGAGATGCATGGCGCGGTTAGCACAGATACGCAGTATTTT
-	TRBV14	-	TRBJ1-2	CASSPRTVYYGYTF	TGTGCCAGCAGCCCCAGGACAGTTTATTATGGCTACACCTTC
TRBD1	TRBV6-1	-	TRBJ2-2	CASRKTGRYTGELFF	TGTGCCAGCAGGAAGACAGGGCGGTACACCGGGGAGCTGTTTTTT